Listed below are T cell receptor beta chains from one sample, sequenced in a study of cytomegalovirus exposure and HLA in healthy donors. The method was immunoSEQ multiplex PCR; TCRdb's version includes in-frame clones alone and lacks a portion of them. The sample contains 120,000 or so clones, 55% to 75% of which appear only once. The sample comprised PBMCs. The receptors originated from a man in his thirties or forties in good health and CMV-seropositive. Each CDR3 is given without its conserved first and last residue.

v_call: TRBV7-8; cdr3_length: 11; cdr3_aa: ASGLGRNTEAF
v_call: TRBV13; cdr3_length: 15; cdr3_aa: ASSLKWSEGIQETQY
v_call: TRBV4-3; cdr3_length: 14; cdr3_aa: ASSQESTDRTDTQY
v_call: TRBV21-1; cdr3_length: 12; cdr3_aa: ASEHEPHSETQY
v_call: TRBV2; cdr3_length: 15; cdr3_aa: ASSDLLAIVSYNEQF
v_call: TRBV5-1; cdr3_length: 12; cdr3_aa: ASSLLDTRYGYT
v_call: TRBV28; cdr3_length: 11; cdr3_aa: ASSFRQGRGAF
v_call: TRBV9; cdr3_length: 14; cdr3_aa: ASSLRENGRRYEQY
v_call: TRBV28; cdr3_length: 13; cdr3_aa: ASSFFTAVDQPQH
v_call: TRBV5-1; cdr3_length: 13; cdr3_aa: ASSFSPTGQETQY
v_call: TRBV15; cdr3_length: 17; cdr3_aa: ATSRPPPLAGTWGDTQY
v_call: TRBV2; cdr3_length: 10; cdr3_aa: ASRKGGGELL
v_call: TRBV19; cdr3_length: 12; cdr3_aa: ASSIGGQGDTQY
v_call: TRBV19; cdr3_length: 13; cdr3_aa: ASSIAAGRGQPQH
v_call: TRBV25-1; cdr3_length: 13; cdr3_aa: ASSERTGANYGYT
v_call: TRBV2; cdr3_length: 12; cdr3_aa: ASVIQGMYTEAF
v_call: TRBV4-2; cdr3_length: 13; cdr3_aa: ASSQDMRVDTEAF
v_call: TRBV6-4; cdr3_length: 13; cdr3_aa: ASSEKGTSGNQQF
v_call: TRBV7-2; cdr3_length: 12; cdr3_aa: ASSATASGYEQY
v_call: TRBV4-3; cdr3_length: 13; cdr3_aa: ASSQVMGQSYEQY
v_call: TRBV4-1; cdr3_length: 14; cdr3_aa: ASSRSERGGVYEQY
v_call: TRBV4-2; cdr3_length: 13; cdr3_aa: ASSPGTSGTYEQY
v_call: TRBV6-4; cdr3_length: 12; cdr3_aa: ASSDGTGATEAF
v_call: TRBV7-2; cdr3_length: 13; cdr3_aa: ASSTWDRGYNEQF
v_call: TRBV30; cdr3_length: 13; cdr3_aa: AWSPLAGQYNEQF
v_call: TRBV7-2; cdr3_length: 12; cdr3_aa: ASSFGRDSNEQF
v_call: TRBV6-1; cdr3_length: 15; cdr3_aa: ASSEIVGGRNTGELF
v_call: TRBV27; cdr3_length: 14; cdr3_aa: ASSPEGEGLDEKLF
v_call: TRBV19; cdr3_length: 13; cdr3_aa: ASSMITTVNYGYT
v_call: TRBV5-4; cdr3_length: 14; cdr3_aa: ASSSSGRASYNEQF
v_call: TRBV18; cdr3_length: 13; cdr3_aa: ASSPSQGSNTEAF
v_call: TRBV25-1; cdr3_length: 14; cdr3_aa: ASTPGRRRSHYGYT
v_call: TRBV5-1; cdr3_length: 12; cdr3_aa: ASSPGDRDHGQY
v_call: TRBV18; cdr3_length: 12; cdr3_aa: ASSAGTGDYEQY
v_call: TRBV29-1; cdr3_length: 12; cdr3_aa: SVWRDRGYNEQF
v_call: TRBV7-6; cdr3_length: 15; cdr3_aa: ASSRYLLAGGTYEQY
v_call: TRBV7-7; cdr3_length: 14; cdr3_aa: ASSLSRTSGYNEQF
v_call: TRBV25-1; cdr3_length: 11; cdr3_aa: ASSEGQGYGYT
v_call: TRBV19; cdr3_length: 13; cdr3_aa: ASSVTGNRDTEAF
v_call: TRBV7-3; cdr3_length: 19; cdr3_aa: ASSRSLSGTSGSGGADTQY
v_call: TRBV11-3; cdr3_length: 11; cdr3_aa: ASSLESGETQY
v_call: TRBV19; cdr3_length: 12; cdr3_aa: ASSHPSGSYEQY
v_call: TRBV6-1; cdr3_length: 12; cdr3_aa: ASSRQGTTYEQY
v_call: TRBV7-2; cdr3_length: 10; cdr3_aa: ASSPSPRGYT
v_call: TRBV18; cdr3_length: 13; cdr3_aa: ASSPADSGANVLT
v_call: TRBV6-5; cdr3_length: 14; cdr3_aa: ASSLRPGVAGNTIY
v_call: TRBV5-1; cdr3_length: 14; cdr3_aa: ASSLVPGTGSREQY
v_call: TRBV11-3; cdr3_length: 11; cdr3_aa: ASSVTGGSEQF
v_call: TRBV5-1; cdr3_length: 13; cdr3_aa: ASSLEEGGGTEAF
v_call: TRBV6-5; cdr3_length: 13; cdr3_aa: ASGTGGSGANVLT
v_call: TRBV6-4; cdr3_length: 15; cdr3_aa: ASSERHHPSSYNEQF